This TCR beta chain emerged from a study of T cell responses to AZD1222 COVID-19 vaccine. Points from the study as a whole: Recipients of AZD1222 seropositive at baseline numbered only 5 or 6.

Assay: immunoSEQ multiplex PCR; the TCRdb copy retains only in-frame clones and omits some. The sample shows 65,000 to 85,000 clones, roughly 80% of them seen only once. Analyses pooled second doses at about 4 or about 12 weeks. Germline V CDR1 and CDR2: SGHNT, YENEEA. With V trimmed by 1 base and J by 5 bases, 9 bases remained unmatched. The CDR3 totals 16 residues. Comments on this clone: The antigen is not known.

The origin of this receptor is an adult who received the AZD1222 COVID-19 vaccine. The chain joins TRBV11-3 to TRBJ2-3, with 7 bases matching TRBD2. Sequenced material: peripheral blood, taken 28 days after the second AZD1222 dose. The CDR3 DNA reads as TGTGCCAGCAGCTTAGGGTTGGGGAGGGGCGAAGATACGCAGTATTTT. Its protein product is CASSLGLGRGEDTQYF.